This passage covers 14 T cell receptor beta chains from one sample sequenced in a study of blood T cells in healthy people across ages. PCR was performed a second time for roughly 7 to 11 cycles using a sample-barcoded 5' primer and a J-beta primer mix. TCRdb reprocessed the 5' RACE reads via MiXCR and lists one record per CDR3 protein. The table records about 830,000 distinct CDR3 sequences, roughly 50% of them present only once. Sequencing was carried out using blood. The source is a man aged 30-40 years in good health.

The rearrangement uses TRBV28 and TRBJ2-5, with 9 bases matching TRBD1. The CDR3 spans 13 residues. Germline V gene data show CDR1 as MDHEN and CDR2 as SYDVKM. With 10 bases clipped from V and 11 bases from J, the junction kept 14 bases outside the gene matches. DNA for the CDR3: TGTGCCAACAGCGGGACAGGGAAGCGAGAGCAGTACTTC. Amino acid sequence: CANSGTGKREQYF.

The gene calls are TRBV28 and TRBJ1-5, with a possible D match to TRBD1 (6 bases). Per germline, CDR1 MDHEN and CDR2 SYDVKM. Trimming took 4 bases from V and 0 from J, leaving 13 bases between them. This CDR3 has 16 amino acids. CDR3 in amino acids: CASSSGQPYSNQPQHF. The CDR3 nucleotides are TGTGCCAGCAGTTCCGGACAGCCTTATAGCAATCAGCCCCAGCATTTT.

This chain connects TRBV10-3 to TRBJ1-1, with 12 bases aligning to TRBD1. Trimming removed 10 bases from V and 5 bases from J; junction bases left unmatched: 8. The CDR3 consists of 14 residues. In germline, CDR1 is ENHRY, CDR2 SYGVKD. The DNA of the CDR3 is TGTGCCACCGGGGGGGGACAGGGGGCGACTGAAGCTTTCTTT. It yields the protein CATGGGQGATEAFF.

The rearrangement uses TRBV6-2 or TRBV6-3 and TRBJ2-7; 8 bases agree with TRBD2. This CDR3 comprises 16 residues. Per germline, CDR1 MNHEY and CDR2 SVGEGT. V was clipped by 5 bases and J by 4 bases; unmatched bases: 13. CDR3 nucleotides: TGTGCCAGCAGTGACCGGACTAGCTACCGTACGTACGAGCAGTACTTC. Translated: CASSDRTSYRTYEQYF.

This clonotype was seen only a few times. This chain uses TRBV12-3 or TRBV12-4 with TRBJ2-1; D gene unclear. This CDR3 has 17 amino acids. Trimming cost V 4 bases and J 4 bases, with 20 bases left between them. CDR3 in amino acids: CASSSPSRGVVYNEQFF. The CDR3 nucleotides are TGTGCCAGCAGTTCCCCATCCCGTGGAGTAGTTTACAATGAGCAGTTCTTC.

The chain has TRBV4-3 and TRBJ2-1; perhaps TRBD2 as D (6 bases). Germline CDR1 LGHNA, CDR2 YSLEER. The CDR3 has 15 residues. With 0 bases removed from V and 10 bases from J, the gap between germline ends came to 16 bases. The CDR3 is CASSQDPAGPYEQFF. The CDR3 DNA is TGCGCCAGCAGCCAAGATCCTGCGGGACCCTACGAGCAGTTCTTC.

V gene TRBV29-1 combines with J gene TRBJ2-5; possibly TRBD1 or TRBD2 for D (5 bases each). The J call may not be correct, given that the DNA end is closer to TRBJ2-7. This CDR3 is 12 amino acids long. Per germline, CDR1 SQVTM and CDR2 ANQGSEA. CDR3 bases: TGCAGCGCGGGGACCTATATACGCGAGCAGTACTTC. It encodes CSAGTYIREQYF.

The CDR3 here is CASSSGAQNEQFF. As DNA, the CDR3 is TGCGCCAGCAGTTCCGGGGCTCAAAATGAGCAGTTCTTC. The chain recombines TRBV5-1 with TRBJ2-1, with D possibly called TRBD1 or TRBD2 (5 bases each). Germline CDR1 reads SGHRS; CDR2 reads YFSETQ. This CDR3 contains 13 residues. V shed 5 bases and J shed 7 bases, with 13 bases lying between them.

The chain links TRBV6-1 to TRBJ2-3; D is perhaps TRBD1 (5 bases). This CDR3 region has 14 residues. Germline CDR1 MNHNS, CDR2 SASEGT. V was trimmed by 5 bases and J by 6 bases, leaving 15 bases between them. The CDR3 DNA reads TGTGCCAGCAGTCCACAGGCGGAGACGGATACGCAGTATTTT. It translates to CASSPQAETDTQYF.

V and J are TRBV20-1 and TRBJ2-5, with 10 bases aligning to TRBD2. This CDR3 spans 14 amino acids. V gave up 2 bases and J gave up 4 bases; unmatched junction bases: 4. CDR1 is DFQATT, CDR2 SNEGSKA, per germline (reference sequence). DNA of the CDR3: TGCAGTGCTAGATGGCTAGCGGGGGTAGAGACCCAGTACTTC. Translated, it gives CSARWLAGVETQYF.

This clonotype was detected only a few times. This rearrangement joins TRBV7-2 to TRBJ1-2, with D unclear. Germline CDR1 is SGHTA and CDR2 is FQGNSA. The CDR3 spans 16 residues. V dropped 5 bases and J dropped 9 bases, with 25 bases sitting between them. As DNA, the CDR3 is TGTGCCAGCAGCCCACACATTCCGACCGCGGGGTATAGCTACACCTTC. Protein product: CASSPHIPTAGYSYTF.

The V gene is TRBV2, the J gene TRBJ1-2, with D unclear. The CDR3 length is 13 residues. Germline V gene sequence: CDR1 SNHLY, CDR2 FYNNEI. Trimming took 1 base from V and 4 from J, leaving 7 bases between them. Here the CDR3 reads CASSEVGAYGYTF. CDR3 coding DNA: TGTGCCAGCAGTGAAGTAGGAGCCTATGGCTACACCTTC.

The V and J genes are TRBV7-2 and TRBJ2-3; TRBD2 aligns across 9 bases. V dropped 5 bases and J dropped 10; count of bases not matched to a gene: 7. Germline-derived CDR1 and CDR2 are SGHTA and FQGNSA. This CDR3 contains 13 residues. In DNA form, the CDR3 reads TGTGCCAGCAGCCCGAAGCTAGCGGGACCGCAGTATTTT. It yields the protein CASSPKLAGPQYF.

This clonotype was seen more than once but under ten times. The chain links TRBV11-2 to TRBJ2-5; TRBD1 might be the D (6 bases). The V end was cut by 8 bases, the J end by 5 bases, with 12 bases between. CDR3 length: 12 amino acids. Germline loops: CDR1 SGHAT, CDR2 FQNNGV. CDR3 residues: CASDLQGETQYF. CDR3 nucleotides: TGTGCCAGCGACCTTCAGGGGGAGACCCAGTACTTC.